Shown below are 13 T cell receptor beta chains from a single sample sequenced in a study of cytomegalovirus exposure and HLA in healthy donors. The primer mix had 60 Vbeta and 13 Jbeta primers. Produced via immunoSEQ multiplex PCR; TCRdb's table is partial and in-frame only. This table has over 150,000 clones, over 60% appearing once. Sequencing was done on a sample of PBMCs. The receptors here all came from a woman between 35 and 50 years old in good health and CMV-seronegative.

The chain joins TRBV6-1 to TRBJ1-1, with 7 bases lining up with TRBD1. Unmatched junction bases numbered 6, after V lost 7 bases and J lost 1 base. CDR1 is MNHNS, CDR2 SASEGT, per germline. The CDR3 has 14 amino acids. CDR3 bases: TGTGCCAGCACTATTGGACAGGAGAACACTGAAGCTTTCTTT. It translates to CASTIGQENTEAFF.

The chain has TRBV5-6 and TRBJ2-1; D possibly corresponds to TRBD2 (5 bases). Trimming took off 4 bases at V and 4 bases at J, with 9 bases between the two ends. The germline CDR1 and CDR2 sequences are SGHDT and YYEEEE. The CDR3 is made up of 13 amino acids. CDR3 in amino acids: CASSLARYNEQFF. The CDR3 DNA reads TGTGCCAGCAGCCTAGCACGGTACAATGAGCAGTTCTTC.

This sequence joins TRBV5-4 and TRBJ2-7; 8 nucleotides agree with TRBD1. Germline V gives CDR1 SGHNT, CDR2 YYREEE (reference sequence). The V and J ends lost 2 bases and 6 bases, in that order; junction bases with no gene match: 4. The CDR3 has 13 amino acids. The DNA for the CDR3 is TGTGCCAGCAGCTTTACAGGGGGTCCCGAGCAGTACTTC. Translating gives CASSFTGGPEQYF.

The genes are TRBV27 and TRBJ2-7, with 7 bases that match TRBD2. The trim removed 10 bases at V and 5 bases at J, leaving 20 bases unmatched. The CDR3 has 16 amino acids. Germline CDR1 and CDR2: MNHEY and SMNVEV (reference sequence). The CDR3 DNA follows: TGTGCCACCCTGAGGGCTAGCGGCACCCCGGTCCACGAGCAGTACTTC. It codes for CATLRASGTPVHEQYF.

This clone was recorded only once. This chain uses TRBV4-2 with TRBJ2-3; D might be TRBD2 (5 bases). Deletions cut 2 bases from V and 4 bases from J, with 16 bases between. The CDR3 is made up of 16 amino acids. Germline loops: CDR1 LGHNA, CDR2 YNFKEQ. The CDR3 loop reads CASSQRLAMLADTQYF. Here the CDR3 DNA reads TGTGCCAGCAGCCAAAGGCTAGCCATGTTGGCAGATACGCAGTATTTT.

This rearrangement joins TRBV7-8 to TRBJ2-1; D gene ambiguous. This CDR3 has 11 amino acids. Germline CDR1 is SGHVS and CDR2 is FQNEAQ. The V end was cut by 5 bases, the J end by 9 bases, with 8 bases between. CDR3 protein: CASSPYSEQFF. The CDR3 nucleotides read TGTGCCAGCAGCCCTTACTCTGAGCAGTTCTTC.

Remarks on this clone: Within the sample, other DNA sequences also encode this same CDR3. This chain connects TRBV28 to TRBJ1-1, with a possible D match to TRBD1 (5 bases). Germline values: CDR1 MDHEN, CDR2 SYDVKM. V lost 4 bases, J lost 1 base, and 7 bases lay in between. This CDR3 spans 13 amino acids. In DNA, the CDR3 is TGTGCCAGCAGTTCTACAGGGAACACTGAAGCTTTCTTT. Amino acid sequence: CASSSTGNTEAFF.

The chain has TRBV5-1 and TRBJ1-6; a possible D gene is TRBD1 (5 bases). This CDR3 contains 14 residues. Germline V gives CDR1 SGHRS, CDR2 YFSETQ. Trimming removed 0 bases at V and 7 bases at J, with 8 bases between. CDR3 sequence (DNA): TGCGCCAGCAGCTTGGAAGGGGTAAATTCACCCCTCCACTTT. This encodes CASSLEGVNSPLHF. Filled out from reference TRBV5-1 and TRBJ1-6, the complete variable domain reads KAGVTQTPRYLIKTRGQQVTLSCSPISGHRSVSWYQQTPGQGLQFLFEYFSETQRNKGNFPGRFSGRQFSNSRSEMNVSTLELGDSALYLCASSLEGVNSPLHFGNGTRLTVT.

The chain couples TRBV4-1 to TRBJ1-2; tentative D call: TRBD1 (6 bases). Per germline, CDR1 MGHRA and CDR2 YSYEKL. The CDR3 totals 13 residues. V was clipped by 1 base and J by 3 bases, with 6 bases between them. CDR3 nucleotide sequence: TGCGCCAGCAGCCAAGGACAGGACTATGGCTACACCTTC. It encodes CASSQGQDYGYTF.

This clone occurred once. The rearrangement links TRBV7-9 to TRBJ1-2, with no clear D. Trimming removed 8 bases at V and 0 bases at J, with 10 bases between. The CDR3 is 13 residues long. Germline V lookup: CDR1 SEHNR, CDR2 FQNEAQ (reference sequence). This CDR3 is CASRPVPNYGYTF. The CDR3 DNA reads TGTGCCAGCCGTCCAGTCCCTAACTATGGCTACACCTTC. Looking up the rest from reference TRBV7-9 and TRBJ1-2 gives the full variable domain: DTGVSQNPRHKITKRGQNVTFRCDPISEHNRLYWYRQTLGQGPEFLTYFQNEAQLEKSRLLSDRFSAERPKGSFSTLEIQRTEQGDSAMYLCASRPVPNYGYTFGSGTRLTVV.

This sequence joins TRBV28 and TRBJ1-3; D uncertain. The V end lost 7 bases, the J end lost 3 bases, and 16 bases lay between the germline ends. Germline V lookup: CDR1 MDHEN, CDR2 SYDVKM. The length of the CDR3 is 15 residues. Here the CDR3 reads CASTTGILDGNTIYF. The CDR3 nucleotides are TGTGCCAGCACCACGGGTATTCTGGATGGAAACACCATATATTTT.

This chain joins TRBV7-9 and TRBJ2-7; D ambiguous. CDR3 length: 14 residues. Between the trimmed V and J ends, which lost 0 bases and 11 bases, there was a span of 17 bases. From germline, CDR1 is SEHNR and CDR2 FQNEAQ (reference sequence). CDR3 in DNA: TGTGCCAGCAGCTTAGCGACCGGCACCGCGGAGAAGTACTTC. This codes for CASSLATGTAEKYF. Together with reference TRBV7-9 and TRBJ2-7, the CDR3 gives the full variable domain: DTGVSQNPRHKITKRGQNVTFRCDPISEHNRLYWYRQTLGQGPEFLTYFQNEAQLEKSRLLSDRFSAERPKGSFSTLEIQRTEQGDSAMYLCASSLATGTAEKYFGPGTRLTVT.

The chain joins TRBV5-1 to TRBJ1-1, with D unclear. V lost 0 bases to trimming and J lost 1 base, with 7 bases between them. This CDR3 is built from 14 residues. CDR1 is SGHRS, CDR2 YFSETQ, per germline. The CDR3 here is CASSLAEGNTEAFF. In nucleotides, the CDR3 is TGCGCCAGCAGCTTGGCCGAGGGGAACACTGAAGCTTTCTTT.